This TCR beta chain was recovered during a study of T cells in Graves' hyperthyroidism and ophthalmopathy. Regions amplified from RNA transcripts were the TCR beta CDR3 regions. The HTBI primer set was used in a first-round RT-PCR of the TCR CDR3. TCRdb itself ran the multiplex PCR reads through MiXCR, one entry per CDR3 protein. The profile shows a few hundred thousand distinct CDR3 sequences, roughly an eighth of them singletons. Uncontrolled infection, other autoimmune disease, pregnancy or lactation disqualified patients from enrolment. There are many counts of this clonotype. The clonotype comes from a woman aged 18-29 years with Graves' hyperthyroidism. The sequenced material came from blood.

This chain's CDR3 is CASSPRARGETQYF. The DNA of the CDR3 is TGTGCCAGCAGCCCCCGGGCTAGAGGAGAGACCCAGTACTTC. This chain joins TRBV5-5 and TRBJ2-5; D gene ambiguous. V dropped 4 bases and J dropped 4 bases, with 14 bases sitting between them. CDR1 and CDR2 (germline): SGHKS, YYEKEE (reference sequence). This CDR3 is 14 amino acids long.